The 17 T cell receptor beta chains below all came from one sample that was sequenced in a study of blood T cells in healthy people across ages. A second PCR of roughly 6 to 12 cycles used a sample-barcoded 5' primer and a J-beta primer mix. TCRdb processed the 5' RACE reads anew with MiXCR; each CDR3 protein has one entry. The sample includes 700,000 or so distinct CDR3 sequences, 22% seen only once; the top ten take around a fifth. Source material: blood. The source of these receptors is a man aged 65 to 79 in good health.

This clonotype has ten or more counts. This chain uses TRBV30 with TRBJ1-2; D is undetermined. V lost 2 bases and J lost 4, with 8 bases in between. The CDR3 length is 12 residues. Germline V gives CDR1 GTSNPN, CDR2 SVGIG (reference sequence). CDR3 coding DNA: TGTGCCTGGAGTACGGTTCCCTATGGCTACACCTTC. This codes for CAWSTVPYGYTF.

The genes are TRBV2 and TRBJ2-5; the match to TRBD1 covers 8 bases. This CDR3 contains 14 residues. Per germline, CDR1 SNHLY and CDR2 FYNNEI. The ends lost 3 bases at V and 4 bases at J; junction bases unmatched: 4. DNA of the CDR3: TGTGCCAGCAGTGAGCTTACAGGGGGAGAGACCCAGTACTTC. It specifies CASSELTGGETQYF.

The chain is built from TRBV6-1 and TRBJ2-1; a weak D match, TRBD1 (6 bases). CDR1 and CDR2 (germline): MNHNS, SASEGT. Trimming shortened V by 7 bases and J by 4 bases, and 20 bases separated the two germline ends. The CDR3 contains 16 residues. CDR3 in DNA: TGTGCCAGCACACAGGGACCCGGGCATGGGTACAATGAGCAGTTCTTC. The encoded protein is CASTQGPGHGYNEQFF.

This clonotype came up a few times. This chain uses TRBV6-2 or TRBV6-3 with TRBJ1-2; D is undetermined. The germline CDR1 and CDR2 sequences are MNHEY and SVGEGT. The CDR3 sequence is 15 residues long. V was clipped by 2 bases and J by 6 bases, with 16 bases between them. CDR3 coding DNA: TGTGCCAGCAGTTACCGCACCGATATTCCCAATGGCTACACCTTC. This codes for CASSYRTDIPNGYTF.

The chain has TRBV29-1 and TRBJ2-2, with 9 bases identical to TRBD2. Germline V gene data show CDR1 as SQVTM and CDR2 as ANQGSEA. The CDR3 is 14 residues long. Losses at the gene ends were 6 bases for V and 0 bases for J; bases not matched to a gene: 2. CDR3 in DNA: TGCAGCGTCGGACTAGCGACGAACACCGGGGAGCTGTTTTTT. Its protein product is CSVGLATNTGELFF.

This clonotype has just a few counts. One end of the junction fails to match germline, which may point to a read error. The rearrangement uses TRBV12-3 or TRBV12-4 and TRBJ2-3; D gene ambiguous. There are 14 residues in the CDR3. Written as DNA, the CDR3 is TGTGCCAGCAGTTTCCGGACCTCGGCAGATACGCAATATTTT. This encodes CASSFRTSADTQYF.

This chain links TRBV7-9 with TRBJ2-7; D call uncertain. V dropped 1 base and J dropped 6 bases, with 22 bases sitting between them. Germline V gene sequence: CDR1 SEHNR, CDR2 FQNEAQ (reference sequence). The CDR3 spans 17 residues. The CDR3 DNA follows: TGTGCCAGCAGCTTAGACCCGCTTATCCCGGCAAAGGGCGAGCAGTACTTC. Protein sequence: CASSLDPLIPAKGEQYF. Combining the CDR3 with reference TRBV7-9 and TRBJ2-7 gives the whole variable domain DTGVSQNPRHKITKRGQNVTFRCDPISEHNRLYWYRQTLGQGPEFLTYFQNEAQLEKSRLLSDRFSAERPKGSFSTLEIQRTEQGDSAMYLCASSLDPLIPAKGEQYFGPGTRLTVT.

This clonotype has more than one count but fewer than ten. J is TRBJ2-1 and V is TRBV6-2 or TRBV6-3, with D maybe TRBD2 (6 bases). The CDR3 sequence is 15 residues long. Germline loops: CDR1 MNHEY, CDR2 SVGEGT. The V and J ends lost 4 bases and 1 base respectively, with 11 bases between them. CDR3: CASSSGLRSYNEQFF. The CDR3 DNA reads TGTGCCAGCAGTTCGGGACTCCGGTCCTACAATGAGCAGTTCTTC.

The chain uses TRBV5-6 and TRBJ1-2, with 9 nucleotides matching TRBD1. The CDR3 loop spans 15 amino acids. V shed 1 base and J 3 bases; nucleotides not matched to a gene: 4. CDR1 is SGHDT, CDR2 YYEEEE, per germline. This chain's CDR3 is CASSLLTGGYYGYTF. CDR3 in DNA: TGTGCCAGCAGCTTGTTGACAGGGGGGTACTATGGCTACACCTTC. Full variable domain (outside the CDR3, taken from reference TRBV5-6 and TRBJ1-2): DAGVTQSPTHLIKTRGQQVTLRCSPKSGHDTVSWYQQALGQGPQFIFQYYEEEERQRGNFPDRFSGHQFPNYSSELNVNALLLGDSALYLCASSLLTGGYYGYTFGSGTRLTVV.

This clonotype was detected a few times. V and J are TRBV10-1 and TRBJ2-3, with 9 nucleotides matching TRBD1. With 5 bases clipped from V and 6 bases from J, the junction kept 9 bases outside the gene matches. The CDR3 is 15 residues long. Germline assignment: CDR1 WNHNN and CDR2 SYGVQD (reference sequence). The CDR3 DNA follows: TGCGCCAGCAGTCGACAGGGGGGTAGGTTGGATACGCAGTATTTT. Amino acids: CASSRQGGRLDTQYF.

This chain joins TRBV5-1 and TRBJ2-7; TRBD2 matches at 11 bases. Germline V CDR1 and CDR2: SGHRS, YFSETQ. The CDR3 extends over 14 amino acids. V was clipped by 4 bases and J by 6 bases; unmatched bases: 6. The CDR3 nucleotides read TGCGCCAGCAGCACTGGTCTAGCGGGGGGCGAGCAGTACTTC. Its translation is CASSTGLAGGEQYF.

This chain joins TRBV4-1 and TRBJ2-7, with a possible D match to TRBD2 (6 bases). Gene TRBJ2-5 matches the end of the DNA better, so the J call may be wrong. Germline-derived CDR1 and CDR2 are MGHRA and YSYEKL. The length of the CDR3 is 16 residues. The CDR3 DNA sequence: TGCGCCAGCAGCCAAGGGTTTTTAGCGGTACAAGAGACCCAGTACTTC. It is translated as CASSQGFLAVQETQYF.

This rearrangement joins TRBV7-2 to TRBJ1-1; D ambiguous. Trimming took off 3 bases at V and 3 bases at J, with 11 bases between the two ends. This CDR3 region has 14 residues. In germline, CDR1 is SGHTA, CDR2 FQGNSA. CDR3 nucleotide sequence: TGTGCCAGCAGCTTCTCCGACGGGGACACTGAAGCTTTCTTT. It yields the protein CASSFSDGDTEAFF.

This clonotype came up once. This chain connects TRBV28 to TRBJ2-5; 9 bases map to TRBD1. The J call is doubtful: the DNA matches TRBJ2-1 better. The germline V gene has CDR1 MDHEN and CDR2 SYDVKM. The CDR3 runs to 15 residues. Written as DNA, the CDR3 is TGTGCCAGCGCCGGGAGACAGGGGGGTATCGATGAGCAGTTCTTC. Translated, it gives CASAGRQGGIDEQFF.

This clonotype was counted only a few times. The V and J genes are TRBV27 and TRBJ1-2; TRBD1 agrees at 9 bases. This CDR3 contains 15 residues. Germline V CDR1 and CDR2: MNHEY, SMNVEV (reference sequence). V shed 5 bases, J shed 2 bases, and the junction held 6 bases outside the gene matches. The CDR3 coding sequence is TGTGCCAGCAGTCCCCGGACAGGGGAAAACTATGGCTACACCTTC. This codes for CASSPRTGENYGYTF.

This clonotype was picked up a small number of times. A junction boundary mismatches the germline segment, possibly from a read error. This chain joins TRBV28 and TRBJ2-3; D is possibly TRBD2 (5 bases). Germline loops: CDR1 MDHEN, CDR2 SYDVKM. The CDR3 has 17 residues. The CDR3 region has the DNA TGTGCCAGCAGCTTACCTCTAGGGATTTCTAGCACAGATACGCAGTACTTT. As protein: CASSLPLGISSTDTQYF. Full variable domain (missing parts from reference TRBV28 and TRBJ2-3): DVKVTQSSRYLVKRTGEKVFLECVQDMDHENMFWYRQDPGLGLRLIYFSYDVKMKEKGDIPEGYSVSREKKERFSLILESASTNQTSMYLCASSLPLGISSTDTQYFGPGTRLTVL.

J is TRBJ2-7 and V is TRBV6-2 or TRBV6-3; D unresolved. Germline-derived CDR1 and CDR2 are MNHEY and SVGEGT. Between the trimmed V and J ends, which lost 6 bases and 3 bases, there was a span of 12 bases. The CDR3 length is 13 residues. CDR3 region: CASRLTGNYEQYV. Here the CDR3 DNA reads TGTGCCAGCAGACTCACTGGCAACTACGAGCAGTACGTC.